The rows below give T cell receptor beta chains drawn from one sample of a study of T cells in tuberculosis. Assay: immunoSEQ multiplex PCR; the TCRdb copy retains only in-frame clones and omits some. This sample yields about 36,000 clones, of which 93% are seen a single time; approximately 7.5% belongs to the top ten. Sequencing was carried out using PBMCs. Every receptor here comes from a donor aged 10-29 years with latent tuberculosis or without tuberculosis infection. Both conserved end residues are part of each CDR3. A D gene is named only where the DNA matches it firmly. Part of the rows lack a size; the others show once, few, many or a class for expanded clones.

v_call: TRBV30; d_call: NA; j_call: TRBJ1-3; clone_size: NA; cdr3_nt: TGTGCCTGGAGTGTACTTCAGGGTAACACCATATATTTT; cdr3_aa: CAWSVLQGNTIYF
v_call: TRBV2; d_call: TRBD1; j_call: TRBJ2-5; clone_size: NA; cdr3_nt: TGTGCCAGCAATAGGGACAGGGGTGAATTTGAGACCCAGTACTTC; cdr3_aa: CASNRDRGEFETQYF
v_call: TRBV7-9; d_call: NA; j_call: TRBJ2-1; clone_size: NA; cdr3_nt: TGTGCCAGCAGTCACAGGGACAACAATGAGCAGTTCTTC; cdr3_aa: CASSHRDNNEQFF
v_call: TRBV6-6; d_call: TRBD1; j_call: TRBJ1-5; clone_size: NA; cdr3_nt: TGTGCCAGCAGCCCTACAGGGGGCCTTCAGCCCCAGCATTTT; cdr3_aa: CASSPTGGLQPQHF
v_call: TRBV7-2; d_call: NA; j_call: TRBJ2-2; clone_size: NA; cdr3_nt: TGTGCCAGCAGCTTATTTCGGGGGAACGTCGGGGAGCTGTTTTTT; cdr3_aa: CASSLFRGNVGELFF
v_call: TRBV5-1; d_call: NA; j_call: TRBJ2-3; clone_size: NA; cdr3_nt: TGCGCCAGCAGCTTACTGACAGCGGGTACTAGCACAGATACGCAGTATTTT; cdr3_aa: CASSLLTAGTSTDTQYF
v_call: TRBV30; d_call: NA; j_call: TRBJ2-1; clone_size: NA; cdr3_nt: TGTGCCTGGAGTCAACGGAGCTACAATGAGCAGTTCTTC; cdr3_aa: CAWSQRSYNEQFF
v_call: TRBV7-9; d_call: NA; j_call: TRBJ2-3; clone_size: NA; cdr3_nt: TGTGCCAGCAGAGCCCGGGATACGCAGTATTTT; cdr3_aa: CASRARDTQYF
v_call: TRBV4-1; d_call: NA; j_call: TRBJ2-3; clone_size: NA; cdr3_nt: TGCGCCAGCAGCCGATACGGTTCGGCGGGGGCGTATCAGTCTGATACGCAGTATTTT; cdr3_aa: CASSRYGSAGAYQSDTQYF
v_call: TRBV10-3; d_call: NA; j_call: TRBJ1-1; clone_size: NA; cdr3_nt: TGTGCCATCAGTGAGACGGGATCTGGCACTGAAGCTTTCTTT; cdr3_aa: CAISETGSGTEAFF
v_call: TRBV21-1; d_call: NA; j_call: TRBJ1-1; clone_size: NA; cdr3_nt: TGTGCCAGCAGCATACGGGACAGGGGACGGGACACTGAAGCTTTCTTT; cdr3_aa: CASSIRDRGRDTEAFF
v_call: TRBV7-8; d_call: NA; j_call: TRBJ2-7; clone_size: NA; cdr3_nt: TGTGCCAGCAGCTCCCCAGGGTTCGGGCCCGGTGGGCTGAGAATCGAGCAGTACTTC; cdr3_aa: CASSSPGFGPGGLRIEQYF
v_call: TRBV5-1; d_call: TRBD2; j_call: TRBJ2-7; clone_size: few; cdr3_nt: TGCGCCAGCAGTGGCGGGAGCTCCTACGAGCAGTACTTC; cdr3_aa: CASSGGSSYEQYF
v_call: TRBV5-1; d_call: TRBD2; j_call: TRBJ2-3; clone_size: NA; cdr3_nt: TGCGCCAGCAGCTTGGCCGGACTAGCGGGGGCCGCGGCGGCAGGTACGCAGTATTTT; cdr3_aa: CASSLAGLAGAAAAGTQYF
v_call: TRBV4-3; d_call: TRBD1; j_call: TRBJ2-1; clone_size: NA; cdr3_nt: TGCGCCAGCAGCCACGATCCAGGACAGGGGGTGGGGAATGAGCAGTTCTTC; cdr3_aa: CASSHDPGQGVGNEQFF
v_call: TRBV7-8; d_call: NA; j_call: TRBJ2-7; clone_size: NA; cdr3_nt: TGTGCCAGCAGCTTAGACGAAGGGGGTGCCCACGAGCAGTACTTC; cdr3_aa: CASSLDEGGAHEQYF
v_call: TRBV7-8; d_call: TRBD1; j_call: TRBJ1-4; clone_size: NA; cdr3_nt: TGTGCCAGCAGCTCCGGGACAGGTCTTGAAAAACTGTTTTTT; cdr3_aa: CASSSGTGLEKLFF
v_call: TRBV11-2; d_call: TRBD2; j_call: TRBJ2-1; clone_size: once; cdr3_nt: TGTGCCAGCAGCTTAGATCCCCCCGGGGCGGGGGGTCGGAATGAGCAGTTCTTC; cdr3_aa: CASSLDPPGAGGRNEQFF
v_call: TRBV19; d_call: NA; j_call: TRBJ2-7; clone_size: NA; cdr3_nt: TGTGCCAGTAGTATAGGCGGAGACTCCTACGAGCAGTACTTC; cdr3_aa: CASSIGGDSYEQYF
v_call: TRBV6-6; d_call: TRBD2; j_call: TRBJ2-1; clone_size: NA; cdr3_nt: TGTGCCAGCACTAGGGGACTAGCTGGTTACAATGAGCAGTTCTTC; cdr3_aa: CASTRGLAGYNEQFF
v_call: TRBV5-1; d_call: NA; j_call: TRBJ2-7; clone_size: NA; cdr3_nt: TGCGCCAGCAGCTTGGGGGAAGCGGGACAAGGACACGAGCAGTACTTC; cdr3_aa: CASSLGEAGQGHEQYF
v_call: TRBV10-3; d_call: TRBD1; j_call: TRBJ1-2; clone_size: NA; cdr3_nt: TGTGCCATCAGCCCCGGACAGGGGGCAGATGGCTACACCTTC; cdr3_aa: CAISPGQGADGYTF
v_call: TRBV5-1; d_call: TRBD1; j_call: TRBJ2-7; clone_size: NA; cdr3_nt: TGCGCCAGCAGACGGGACAGGGAAGAGCAGTACTTC; cdr3_aa: CASRRDREEQYF